This entry concerns a single T cell receptor beta chain. The antigen remains unidentified. CDR3 length: 14 amino acids. The V end was cut by 3 bases, the J end by 3 bases, with 10 bases between. From germline, CDR1 is SNHLY and CDR2 FYNNEI. Assay used: immunoSEQ multiplex PCR; TCRdb lists only in-frame clones, some missing. The table shows tens of thousands of clones, with 91% occurring only once. The data stem from a study of graft-versus-host responses after intestinal transplantation. Study observations and caveats: Early post-transplant HvG declines tracked with peak circulating GvH clone levels.

The source material was unstimulated CD4+ T cells sorted from spleen or lymph node cells, sampled before intestinal transplant. The origin of this receptor is a human donor who received an intestinal transplant. The chain joins TRBV2 to TRBJ2-3; the D gene is possibly TRBD2 (5 bases). In DNA, the CDR3 is TGTGCCAGCAGTGAGATCAGAGGGACAGATACGCAGTATTTT. Protein: CASSEIRGTDTQYF.